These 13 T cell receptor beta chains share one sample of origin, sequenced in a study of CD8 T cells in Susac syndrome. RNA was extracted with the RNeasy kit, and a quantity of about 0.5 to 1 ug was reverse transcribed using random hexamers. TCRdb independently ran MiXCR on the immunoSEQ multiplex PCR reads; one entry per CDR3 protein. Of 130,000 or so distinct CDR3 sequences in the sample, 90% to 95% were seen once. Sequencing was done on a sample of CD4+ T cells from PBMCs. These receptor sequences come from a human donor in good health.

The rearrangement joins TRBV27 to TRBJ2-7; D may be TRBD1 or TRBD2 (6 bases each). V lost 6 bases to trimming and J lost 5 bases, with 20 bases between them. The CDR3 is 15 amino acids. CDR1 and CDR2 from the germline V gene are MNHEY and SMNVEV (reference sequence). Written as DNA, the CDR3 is TGTGCCAGCAGGCCCGGGGGCCTGGGGGTCGACGAGCAGTACTTC. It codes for CASRPGGLGVDEQYF.

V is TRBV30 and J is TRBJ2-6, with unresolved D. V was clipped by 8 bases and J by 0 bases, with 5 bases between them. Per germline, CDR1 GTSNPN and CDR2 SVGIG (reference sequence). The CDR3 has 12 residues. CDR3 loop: CALGSGANVLTF. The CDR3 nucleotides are TGTGCCCTGGGCTCTGGGGCCAACGTCCTGACTTTC.

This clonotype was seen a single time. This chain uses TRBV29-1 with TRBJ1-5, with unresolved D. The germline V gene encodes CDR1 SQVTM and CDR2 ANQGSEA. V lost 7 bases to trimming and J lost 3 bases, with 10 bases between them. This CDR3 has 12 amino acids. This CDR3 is CSASGLNQPQHF. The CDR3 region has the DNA TGCAGCGCGTCGGGCCTCAATCAGCCCCAGCATTTT.

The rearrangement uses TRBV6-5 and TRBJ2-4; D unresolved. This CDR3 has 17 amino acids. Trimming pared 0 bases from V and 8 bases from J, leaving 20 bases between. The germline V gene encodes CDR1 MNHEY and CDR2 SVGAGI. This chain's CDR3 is CASSYSLFSQRRDIQYF. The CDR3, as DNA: TGTGCCAGCAGTTACTCTCTTTTCTCACAACGACGGGACATTCAGTACTTC.

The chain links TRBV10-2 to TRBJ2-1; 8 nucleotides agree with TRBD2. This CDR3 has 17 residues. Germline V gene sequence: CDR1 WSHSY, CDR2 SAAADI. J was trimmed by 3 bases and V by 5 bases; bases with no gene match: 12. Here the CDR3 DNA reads TGCGCCAGCAGTTCGTCTTTGGGGCTAGCGGGCTACAATGAGCAGTTCTTC. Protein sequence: CASSSSLGLAGYNEQFF.

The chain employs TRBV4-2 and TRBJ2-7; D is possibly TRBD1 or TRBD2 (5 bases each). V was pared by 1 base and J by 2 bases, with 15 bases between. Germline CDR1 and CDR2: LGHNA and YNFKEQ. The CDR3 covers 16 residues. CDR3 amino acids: CASSQVSGDGPYEQYF. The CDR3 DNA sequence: TGTGCCAGCAGCCAAGTTTCTGGGGACGGTCCCTACGAGCAGTACTTC.

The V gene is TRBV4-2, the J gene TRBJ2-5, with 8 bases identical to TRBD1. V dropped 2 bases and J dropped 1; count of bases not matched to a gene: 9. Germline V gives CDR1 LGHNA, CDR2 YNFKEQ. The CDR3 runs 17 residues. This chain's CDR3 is CASSQLRQGSSQETQYF. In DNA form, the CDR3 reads TGTGCCAGCAGCCAACTACGACAGGGGTCAAGCCAAGAGACCCAGTACTTC.

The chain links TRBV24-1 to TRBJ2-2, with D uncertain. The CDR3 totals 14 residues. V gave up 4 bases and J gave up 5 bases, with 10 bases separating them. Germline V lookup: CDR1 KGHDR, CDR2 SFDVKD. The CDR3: CATSDPFSTGELFF. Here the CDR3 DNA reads TGTGCCACCAGTGACCCCTTTTCTACCGGGGAGCTGTTTTTT.

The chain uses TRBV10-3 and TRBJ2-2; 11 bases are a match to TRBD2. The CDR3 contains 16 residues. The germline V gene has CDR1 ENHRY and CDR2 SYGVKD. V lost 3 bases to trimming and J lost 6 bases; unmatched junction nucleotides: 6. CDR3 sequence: CAISDFLAGGAGELFF. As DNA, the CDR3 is TGTGCCATCAGTGATTTCCTAGCGGGAGGCGCCGGGGAGCTGTTTTTT.

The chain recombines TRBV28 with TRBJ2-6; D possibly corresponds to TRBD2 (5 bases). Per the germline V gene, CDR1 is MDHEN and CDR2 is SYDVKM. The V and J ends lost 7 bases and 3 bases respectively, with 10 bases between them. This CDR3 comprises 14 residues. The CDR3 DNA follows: TGTGCCAGCACGGAGGTGGTTGGGGCCAACGTCCTGACTTTC. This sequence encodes CASTEVVGANVLTF.

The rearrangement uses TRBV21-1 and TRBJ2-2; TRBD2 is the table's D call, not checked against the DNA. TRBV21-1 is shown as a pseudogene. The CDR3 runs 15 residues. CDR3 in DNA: TGTGCCAGCAGCAGGTCTAGCGGGACGGGGGGGGAGCTGTTTTTT. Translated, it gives CASSRSSGTGGELFF.

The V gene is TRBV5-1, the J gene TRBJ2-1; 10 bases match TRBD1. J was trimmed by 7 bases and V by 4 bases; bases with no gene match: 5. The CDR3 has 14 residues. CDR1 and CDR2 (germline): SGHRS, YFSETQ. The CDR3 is CASSIGQGGNEQFF. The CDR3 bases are TGCGCCAGCAGCATCGGACAGGGGGGGAATGAGCAGTTCTTC.

The CDR3: CASSYRGPNTEAFF. For the CDR3, the DNA is TGTGCCAGCAGTTACAGGGGGCCGAACACTGAAGCTTTCTTT. This chain joins TRBV6-2 or TRBV6-3 and TRBJ1-1, with 7 positions matching TRBD1. This CDR3 spans 14 amino acids. Germline assignment: CDR1 MNHEY and CDR2 SVGEGT. V was clipped by 2 bases and J by 1 base; unmatched bases: 1.